This T cell receptor (beta chain) was retrieved from a study of blood T cell repertoires in COVID-19. Study summary: Some COVID-19 samples were acute and others convalescent; all came from the United States, Italy and Spain. T cells, B-cell-depleted T cells, or PBMCs supplied cDNA or gDNA.

Germline V gene lookup returns CDR1 MNHEY and CDR2 SVGAGI. This CDR3 region has 14 residues. V dropped 7 bases and J dropped 0 bases, with 10 bases sitting between them. Assay: immunoSEQ multiplex PCR; the TCRdb copy retains only in-frame clones and omits some. This table holds more than 100,000 clones, roughly 87% found once. The source material was peripheral blood. This chain links TRBV6-5 with TRBJ1-5, with no clear D. The origin of this receptor is an older man with acute or convalescent COVID-19. The CDR3: CASTTTYSNQPQHF. CDR3 bases: TGTGCCAGCACCACCACTTATAGCAATCAGCCCCAGCATTTT.